This section outlines one T cell receptor (beta chain) sequence together with its context. This sample was taken from a study of long-term antiretroviral therapy in people with HIV. Study context: Initial samples were collected about a decade before the 2015 immediate-ART recommendation.

Runs used v3.0 of the immunoSEQ assay and were done at survey level. The protocol was immunoSEQ multiplex PCR, while the TCRdb copy is restricted to in-frame clones and leaves out a portion. This repertoire shows approximately 22,000 clones, around four fifths found once; its top ten account for 3.4%. Germline V CDR1 and CDR2: SGHRS, YFSETQ. The CDR3 is 16 amino acids. The V end was cut by 0 bases, the J end by 0 bases, with 7 bases between. The receptor comes from a woman aged 45-59 years with HIV. The specimen was unsorted PBMCs, collected 1.9 years after starting antiretroviral therapy. V gene TRBV5-1 combines with J gene TRBJ1-6; D is uncertain. The CDR3 sequence: CASSLGGSSYNSPLHF. The CDR3 DNA reads as TGCGCCAGCAGCTTGGGCGGGAGCTCCTATAATTCACCCCTCCACTTT.